The source of this T cell receptor beta chain is a study of blood T cell repertoires in COVID-19. Study-level background: COVID-19 samples from acute and convalescent phases originated in the United States, Italy and Spain. From T cells, B-cell-depleted T cells, or PBMCs came the material, which was cDNA or gDNA.

Per the original data handling: Using reference gene primer amplification, nucleated cell counts were estimated. Measured with immunoSEQ multiplex PCR; TCRdb has only the in-frame clones, and not every one. V and J calls and clone size are as listed in that table; D and trimming were resolved from the DNA. The sample lists roughly 220,000 clones, around three quarters occurring once. Sequencing was done on a sample of peripheral blood. The clonotype was recovered from a woman in her seventies with acute or convalescent COVID-19.

The DNA of the CDR3 is TGTGCCAGCAGTGAGAGGGAGACCAAAAACATTCAGTACTTC. As protein: CASSERETKNIQYF. The V gene is TRBV2, the J gene TRBJ2-4; D may be TRBD2 (5 bases). The CDR3 consists of 14 residues. Germline V lookup: CDR1 SNHLY, CDR2 FYNNEI. V lost 3 bases, J lost 2 bases, and 8 bases lay in between.